The 24 T cell receptor beta chains presented below share a single source sample, sequenced in a study of blood T cell repertoires in COVID-19. Profiling relied on immunoSEQ multiplex PCR, and the TCRdb table lists in-frame clones only, not all of them. Of a few hundred thousand clones detected, about 85% appear once; the ten largest clones hold 0.75% to 0.95%. Sequencing used peripheral blood. Receptors originate from a human donor with COVID-19, enrolled during active disease. The donor label of this sample is uncertain.

This clone was picked up many times. This sample includes further DNA sequences coding for the same CDR3. The V and J genes are TRBV6-2 or TRBV6-3 and TRBJ1-1; D perhaps matches TRBD1 (6 bases). V lost 6 bases, J lost 5 bases, and 10 bases lay in between. This CDR3 spans 12 amino acids. The germline CDR1 and CDR2 sequences are MNHEY and SVGEGT. DNA of the CDR3: TGTGCCAGCAGCGGGGGCGGGACTGAAGCTTTCTTT. Protein product: CASSGGGTEAFF.

This chain uses TRBV9 with TRBJ2-5, with TRBD2 matching 11 bases. The length of the CDR3 is 17 residues. Trimming cost V 0 bases and J 1 base; bases outside gene matches: 5. Looked up from germline, CDR1 is SGDLS and CDR2 is YYNGEE. The CDR3 sequence is CASSVGTGTSGQETQYF. Written as DNA, the CDR3 is TGTGCCAGCAGCGTAGGGACCGGGACTAGCGGCCAAGAGACCCAGTACTTC.

This chain links TRBV30 with TRBJ1-2, with TRBD1 as a possible D gene (5 bases). Germline assignment: CDR1 GTSNPN and CDR2 SVGIG (reference sequence). The CDR3 extends over 14 amino acids. Between the trimmed V and J ends, which lost 3 bases and 8 bases, there was a span of 19 bases. This chain's CDR3 is CAWRTQGLFRGYTF. Written as DNA, the CDR3 is TGTGCCTGGAGGACCCAGGGATTGTTTAGGGGCTACACCTTC. The whole variable domain, remainder taken from reference TRBV30 and TRBJ1-2, is SQTIHQWPATLVQPVGSPLSLECTVEGTSNPNLYWYRQAAGRGLQLLFYSVGIGQISSEVPQNLSASRPQDRQFILSSKKLLLSDSGFYLCAWRTQGLFRGYTFGSGTRLTVV.

The chain combines TRBV19 with TRBJ1-4; 7 nucleotides match TRBD1. The germline V gene has CDR1 LNHDA and CDR2 SQIVND (reference sequence). The CDR3 loop spans 17 amino acids. V lost 5 bases to trimming and J lost 0 bases; unmatched junction nucleotides: 9. CDR3 sequence: CASSFGQVTPTNEKLFF. As DNA, the CDR3 is TGTGCCAGTAGTTTCGGACAGGTGACCCCAACTAATGAAAAACTGTTTTTT.

V and J are TRBV7-9 and TRBJ2-1, with 8 bases identical to TRBD2. The germline gives CDR1 SEHNR, CDR2 FQNEAQ (reference sequence). The CDR3 length is 17 residues. With 5 bases clipped from V and 2 bases from J, the junction kept 11 bases outside the gene matches. Here the CDR3 reads CASSLLRGGLTYNEQFF. The CDR3 DNA sequence: TGTGCCAGCAGCCTTCTCCGGGGGGGACTTACCTACAATGAGCAGTTCTTC.

The chain is built from TRBV24-1 and TRBJ2-1; D is undetermined. The germline gives CDR1 KGHDR, CDR2 SFDVKD. The CDR3 runs to 16 residues. V was shortened by 2 bases and J by 1 base, with 11 bases between the two germline ends. The CDR3 here is CATSDSTLISYNEQFF. The DNA of the CDR3 is TGTGCCACCAGTGATTCGACACTGATATCCTACAATGAGCAGTTCTTC.

The V gene is TRBV13, the J gene TRBJ2-1; TRBD1 is a possible D gene (6 bases). V dropped 6 bases and J dropped 12 bases, with 24 bases sitting between them. The CDR3 totals 15 residues. Germline loops: CDR1 PRHDT, CDR2 FYEKMQ (reference sequence). The CDR3 region has the DNA TGTGCCAGCAGTCATTACTATACGCCTTTACAGGGGCAGTTCTTC. Residues: CASSHYYTPLQGQFF. Based on the CDR3 plus reference TRBV13 and TRBJ2-1, the full variable domain is AAGVIQSPRHLIKEKRETATLKCYPIPRHDTVYWYQQGPGQDPQFLISFYEKMQSDKGSIPDRFSAQQFSDYHSELNMSSLELGDSALYFCASSHYYTPLQGQFFGPGTRLTVL.

CDR3 loop: CASSIARLNTGELFF. In nucleotides, the CDR3 is TGTGCCAGTAGTATCGCGCGGCTTAACACCGGGGAGCTGTTTTTT. This chain connects TRBV19 to TRBJ2-2; D is unclear. The CDR3 is made up of 15 amino acids. Per germline, CDR1 LNHDA and CDR2 SQIVND (reference sequence). V lost 3 bases and J lost 2, with 10 bases in between.

The chain is built from TRBV25-1 and TRBJ1-1, with D possibly being TRBD1 (5 bases). The CDR3 length is 12 residues. Per germline, CDR1 MGHDK and CDR2 SYGVNS. Trimming took off 7 bases at V and 4 bases at J, with 10 bases between the two ends. The CDR3 DNA reads TGTGCCAGCACGGGGGGGGGCACTGAAGCTTTCTTT. This sequence encodes CASTGGGTEAFF.

This clone was observed a single time. This sequence joins TRBV19 and TRBJ2-1, with 8 bases matching TRBD1. Germline CDR1 LNHDA, CDR2 SQIVND (reference sequence). The CDR3 is 14 residues long. Losses at the gene ends were 3 bases for V and 4 bases for J; bases not matched to a gene: 2. The CDR3 loop is CASSMGQEYNEQFF. Here the CDR3 DNA reads TGTGCCAGTAGTATGGGACAGGAGTACAATGAGCAGTTCTTC.

The chain couples TRBV2 to TRBJ1-4; 7 bases line up with TRBD1. This CDR3 spans 16 amino acids. CDR1 and CDR2 (germline): SNHLY, FYNNEI. With 4 bases clipped from V and 8 bases from J, the junction kept 13 bases outside the gene matches. CDR3 nucleotide sequence: TGTGCCAGCAGTGTCTTCAGGGGGGAATTGGGCGAAAAACTGTTTTTT. This codes for CASSVFRGELGEKLFF.

The chain recombines TRBV7-2 with TRBJ1-2; the match to TRBD1 covers 8 bases. The germline V gene has CDR1 SGHTA and CDR2 FQGNSA. J lost 1 base, V lost 0 bases, and 1 base had no gene match. This CDR3 spans 15 amino acids. CDR3 nucleotide sequence: TGTGCCAGCAGCTTAGCTGGACAGGGTAACTATGGCTACACCTTC. Residues: CASSLAGQGNYGYTF. Using reference TRBV7-2 and TRBJ1-2 for the parts outside the CDR3, the full variable domain is GAGVSQSPSNKVTEKGKDVELRCDPISGHTALYWYRQSLGQGLEFLIYFQGNSAPDKSGLPSDRFSAERTGGSVSTLTIQRTQQEDSAVYLCASSLAGQGNYGYTFGSGTRLTVV.

The J gene is TRBJ2-7, the V gene TRBV5-1; D remains unclear. CDR1 is SGHRS, CDR2 YFSETQ, per germline. The CDR3 consists of 11 residues. V was pared by 0 bases and J by 5 bases, with 3 bases between. In DNA form, the CDR3 reads TGCGCCAGCAGCTTGGACAACGAGCAGTACTTC. It yields the protein CASSLDNEQYF. Combining the CDR3 with reference TRBV5-1 and TRBJ2-7 gives the whole variable domain KAGVTQTPRYLIKTRGQQVTLSCSPISGHRSVSWYQQTPGQGLQFLFEYFSETQRNKGNFPGRFSGRQFSNSRSEMNVSTLELGDSALYLCASSLDNEQYFGPGTRLTVT.

This clone came up a few times. This chain links TRBV6-1 with TRBJ2-1, with D maybe TRBD2 (6 bases). V gave up 2 bases and J gave up 2 bases, with 10 bases separating them. CDR3 length equals 15 residues. Germline CDR1 is MNHNS and CDR2 is SASEGT. The CDR3 loop reads CASSELGTAYNEQFF. The CDR3 DNA reads TGTGCCAGCAGTGAATTGGGGACTGCCTACAATGAGCAGTTCTTC.

The chain couples TRBV27 to TRBJ1-2; D is perhaps TRBD1 (5 bases). Trimming took off 5 bases at V and 8 bases at J, with 15 bases between the two ends. CDR1 MNHEY and CDR2 SMNVEV come from the germline V gene (reference sequence). The CDR3 totals 13 residues. CDR3 loop: CASSPPQGRGYTF. The DNA for the CDR3 is TGTGCCAGCAGTCCCCCCCAGGGAAGAGGCTACACCTTC.

V gene TRBV6-2 or TRBV6-3 combines with J gene TRBJ2-1, with 10 bases identical to TRBD1. V was pared by 6 bases and J by 8 bases, with 10 bases of the junction left unmatched. The CDR3 length is 15 residues. The germline V gene has CDR1 MNHEY and CDR2 SVGEGT. The CDR3 loop is CASSPTRTGGDEQFF. The CDR3 DNA is TGTGCCAGCAGCCCCACCCGGACAGGGGGGGATGAGCAGTTCTTC.

J is TRBJ2-7 and V is TRBV6-1; D is possibly TRBD2 (7 bases). There are 14 residues in the CDR3. Germline loops: CDR1 MNHNS, CDR2 SASEGT. V shed 3 bases and J shed 2 bases, with 11 bases lying between them. DNA of the CDR3: TGTGCCAGCAGTGAGGGGGGGCGCGCCTACGAGCAGTACTTC. Residues: CASSEGGRAYEQYF.

CDR3 sequence: CASSPIARQDNSPLHF. In DNA form, the CDR3 reads TGTGCCAGCTCACCAATTGCAAGACAGGATAATTCACCCCTCCACTTT. This chain connects TRBV18 to TRBJ1-6, with D maybe TRBD1 (6 bases). The CDR3 sequence is 16 residues long. Trimming left V 2 bases short and J 5 bases short, with 13 bases between. Per germline, CDR1 KGHSH and CDR2 LQKENI. The variable domain in full, with the rest retrieved from reference TRBV18 and TRBJ1-6, is NAGVMQNPRHLVRRRGQEARLRCSPMKGHSHVYWYRQLPEEGLKFMVYLQKENIIDESGMPKERFSAEFPKEGPSILRIQQVVRGDSAAYFCASSPIARQDNSPLHFGNGTRLTVT.

The table lists this clone with a count of one. This chain joins TRBV6-5 and TRBJ1-6; 8 bases are shared with TRBD1. The germline V gene encodes CDR1 MNHEY and CDR2 SVGAGI. The junction had 5 bases not matched to a gene; V was cut back by 0 bases and J by 7 bases. This CDR3 contains 16 residues. CDR3 bases: TGTGCCAGCAGTTACTCGAAGTGGACAGGGAATTCACCCCTCCACTTT. Protein: CASSYSKWTGNSPLHF.

This chain joins TRBV2 and TRBJ1-2, with 7 bases lining up with TRBD1. The V gene end was trimmed by 5 bases and the J gene end by 8 bases; junction bases not matched to a gene: 11. The germline CDR1 and CDR2 sequences are SNHLY and FYNNEI. CDR3 length: 14 amino acids. The CDR3 bases are TGTGCCAGCAGTCCTTCGACAGGGCATAGGGGCTACACCTTC. This translates into CASSPSTGHRGYTF.

The chain links TRBV6-5 to TRBJ1-1, with 7 bases lining up with TRBD1. The length of the CDR3 is 14 residues. Trimming cost V 6 bases and J 0 bases; bases outside gene matches: 4. Germline values: CDR1 MNHEY, CDR2 SVGAGI. CDR3 DNA sequence: TGTGCCAGCAGATTGGGACAGCTGAACACTGAAGCTTTCTTT. This codes for CASRLGQLNTEAFF.

The chain is built from TRBV30 and TRBJ1-3, with 7 bases matching TRBD1. Germline V gene sequence: CDR1 GTSNPN, CDR2 SVGIG (reference sequence). CDR3 length equals 15 residues. The V segment lost 2 bases and the J segment 2 bases; nucleotides outside the gene matches: 6. The CDR3 region has the DNA TGTGCCTGGAGTCCCGGGACAGTGACTGGAAACACCATATATTTT. Translation gives CAWSPGTVTGNTIYF.

The V gene is TRBV6-2 or TRBV6-3, the J gene TRBJ1-5, with a possible D match to TRBD1 (6 bases). The germline CDR1 and CDR2 sequences are MNHEY and SVGEGT. V shed 5 bases and J shed 2 bases, with 13 bases lying between them. This CDR3 spans 15 amino acids. The CDR3 DNA sequence: TGTGCCAGCAGTCAAGAGGGGGTTGGCAATCAGCCCCAGCATTTT. Translated: CASSQEGVGNQPQHF.

The rearrangement uses TRBV19 and TRBJ2-7, with TRBD2 identical over 12 bases. CDR3 size: 15 residues. The V gene's germline CDR1 is LNHDA and CDR2 SQIVND (reference sequence). V lost 5 bases, J lost 4 bases, and 6 bases stayed unmatched. The CDR3 DNA reads as TGTGCCAGTAGTGTAACTAGCGGGAGGATTTACGAGCAGTACTTC. It translates to CASSVTSGRIYEQYF.